These 32 T cell receptor beta chains originate from one sample sequenced in a study of blood T cell repertoires in COVID-19. TCRdb's copy holds only in-frame clones and misses some; the assay was immunoSEQ multiplex PCR. The sample carries about 400,000 clones, about 90% recorded once. Sequencing was done on a sample of PBMCs or T cells enriched from blood (not recorded which). All receptors come from a man in his forties in a cohort exposed to, infected with or recovered from COVID-19 (not recorded which).

The V gene is TRBV6-5, the J gene TRBJ2-7; 9 nucleotides agree with TRBD1. Unmatched junction bases numbered 4, after V lost 8 bases and J lost 5 bases. The CDR3 sequence is 12 residues long. Germline V gene lookup returns CDR1 MNHEY and CDR2 SVGAGI. CDR3 sequence (DNA): TGTGCCAGCCAGGGACAGGGCCACGAGCAGTACTTC. It codes for CASQGQGHEQYF.

V gene TRBV15 combines with J gene TRBJ2-1, with 8 positions matching TRBD2. This CDR3 spans 17 amino acids. CDR1 LNHNV and CDR2 YYDKDF come from the germline V gene (reference sequence). After removal of 6 bases from V and 5 bases from J, the junction contained 15 bases not matched to a gene. The CDR3 is CATRDFSLRTSNNEQFF. The CDR3 nucleotides read TGTGCCACCAGGGACTTCTCACTCCGGACTAGCAACAATGAGCAGTTCTTC.

The chain carries TRBV30 and TRBJ2-3, with a possible D match to TRBD2 (6 bases). Trimming removed 1 base from V and 4 bases from J, with 12 bases in between. The CDR3 covers 14 residues. Germline CDR1 and CDR2: GTSNPN and SVGIG (reference sequence). The CDR3 sequence is CAWSGLDLADTQYF. CDR3 nucleotide sequence: TGTGCCTGGAGTGGACTAGATCTTGCAGATACGCAGTATTTT.

The chain couples TRBV5-1 to TRBJ2-1; no firm D call. This CDR3 comprises 13 residues. Germline values: CDR1 SGHRS, CDR2 YFSETQ. V lost 0 bases, J lost 4 bases, and 5 bases lay in between. This CDR3 is CASSLEQYNEQFF. The CDR3 nucleotides are TGCGCCAGCAGCTTGGAACAGTACAATGAGCAGTTCTTC.

V is TRBV30 and J is TRBJ1-5; D not certain. CDR3 length: 12 amino acids. Germline values: CDR1 GTSNPN, CDR2 SVGIG (reference sequence). Deletions cut 5 bases from V and 3 bases from J, with 8 bases between. CDR3 bases: TGTGCCTGGGGACGAGTCAATCAGCCCCAGCATTTT. Protein sequence: CAWGRVNQPQHF.

V is TRBV3-1 (or the pseudogene TRBV3-2) and J is TRBJ2-7, with D unresolved. Trimming pared 6 bases from V and 4 bases from J, leaving 7 bases between. The germline V gene encodes CDR1 LGHDT and CDR2 YNNKEL (reference sequence). The CDR3 loop spans 11 amino acids. CDR3 bases: TGTGCCAGCAGTTTTTCTTACGAGCAGTACTTC. It is translated as CASSFSYEQYF.

The chain uses TRBV5-1 and TRBJ2-3, with 8 bases matching TRBD1. Germline CDR1 is SGHRS and CDR2 is YFSETQ. Unmatched junction bases numbered 7, after V lost 1 base and J lost 6 bases. This CDR3 has 15 amino acids. The CDR3 spells CASSLSGGLSDTQYF. DNA of the CDR3: TGCGCCAGCAGCTTGTCAGGGGGCTTGTCTGATACGCAGTATTTT.

This clone was recorded once. CDR3 sequence (DNA): TGTGCCAGCAGCGCTCGAACTAGCACCCGTTACAATGAGCAGTTCTTC. This codes for CASSARTSTRYNEQFF. The chain combines TRBV9 with TRBJ2-1, with D tentatively TRBD2 (6 bases). Trimming took off 3 bases at V and 4 bases at J, with 17 bases between the two ends. This CDR3 is built from 16 residues. CDR1 is SGDLS, CDR2 YYNGEE, per germline.

The chain uses TRBV12-5 and TRBJ2-5, with 8 bases matching TRBD1. V lost 1 base, J lost 1 base, and 2 bases stayed unmatched. This CDR3 is 15 amino acids long. Germline CDR1 reads LGHNT; CDR2 reads FRNRAP. The CDR3 region is CASGLGQGLQETQYF. The CDR3 nucleotides read TGTGCTAGTGGTTTGGGACAGGGGCTCCAAGAGACCCAGTACTTC.

The chain couples TRBV10-3 to TRBJ2-1, with D uncertain. The germline V and J ends were trimmed by 6 bases and 9 bases, with 9 bases remaining between them. This CDR3 region has 11 residues. Per the germline V gene, CDR1 is ENHRY and CDR2 is SYGVKD. The CDR3 spells CAIRAQVEQFF. CDR3 DNA sequence: TGTGCCATCAGGGCTCAAGTTGAGCAGTTCTTC.

This clone was seen just once. V is TRBV23-1 and J is TRBJ2-1; unclear D gene. TRBV23-1 falls under the ORF class, with uncertain function. The CDR3 runs 15 residues. Trimming stripped 1 base from V and 3 bases from J, with 10 bases between. The CDR3 DNA reads TGCGCCAGCAGTCAATACGGAGCCGTCTACAATGAGCAGTTCTTC. It codes for CASSQYGAVYNEQFF.

The chain links TRBV11-2 to TRBJ2-1; TRBD2 might be the D (6 bases). The CDR3 spans 15 residues. Trimming stripped 1 base from V and 6 bases from J, with 13 bases between. Germline V gives CDR1 SGHAT, CDR2 FQNNGV. The CDR3 region has the DNA TGTGCCAGCAGCTTAGGCCTAGCGAAGATCAATGAGCAGTTCTTC. It specifies CASSLGLAKINEQFF.

The chain combines TRBV28 with TRBJ2-2; D possibly corresponds to TRBD2 (6 bases). CDR1 is MDHEN and CDR2 is SYDVKM in the germline V gene. This CDR3 has 15 amino acids. Trimming removed 1 base at V and 7 bases at J, with 13 bases between. The CDR3 spells CASSLFPGRDGELFF. The CDR3 nucleotides read TGTGCCAGCAGTTTATTCCCAGGGCGGGACGGGGAGCTGTTTTTT.

The rearrangement links TRBV18 to TRBJ1-3; possibly TRBD1 for D (5 bases). Deletions cut 5 bases from V and 0 bases from J, with 14 bases between. Looked up from germline, CDR1 is KGHSH and CDR2 is LQKENI. CDR3 length: 16 residues. The CDR3, as DNA: TGTGCCAGCTCAAAAGTTACAGGCAGCTCTGGAAACACCATATATTTT. Translating it yields CASSKVTGSSGNTIYF.

This clone was observed once. V gene TRBV5-1 combines with J gene TRBJ2-7, with 9 bases aligning to TRBD2. The junction had 9 bases not matched to a gene; V was cut back by 4 bases and J by 1 base. The CDR3 is 16 amino acids. CDR1 and CDR2 (germline): SGHRS, YFSETQ. The CDR3 spells CASSGWESGRSYEQYF. The CDR3 nucleotides are TGCGCCAGCAGCGGTTGGGAGAGCGGGAGGTCCTACGAGCAGTACTTC.

The chain is built from TRBV11-1 and TRBJ2-1; 12 bases are a match to TRBD1. Germline loops: CDR1 SGHAT, CDR2 FQDESV (reference sequence). The CDR3 loop spans 15 amino acids. V trimming: 5 bases; J trimming: 9 bases; junction bases outside the gene matches: 8. DNA for the CDR3: TGTGCCAGCAGCAAAACCGGGACAGGGGGCATTGAGCAGTTCTTC. Its translation is CASSKTGTGGIEQFF.

The chain carries TRBV9 and TRBJ2-3, with TRBD2 identical over 12 bases. Germline V gene lookup returns CDR1 SGDLS and CDR2 YYNGEE. The CDR3 is 17 residues long. J lost 1 base, V lost 4 bases, and 7 bases had no gene match. The chain's CDR3 is CASSPTSGSFGTDTQYF. CDR3 in DNA: TGTGCCAGCAGCCCGACTAGCGGGAGTTTCGGCACAGATACGCAGTATTTT. Variable domain in full (rest from reference TRBV9 and TRBJ2-3): DSGVTQTPKHLITATGQRVTLRCSPRSGDLSVYWYQQSLDQGLQFLIQYYNGEERAKGNILERFSAQQFPDLHSELNLSSLELGDSALYFCASSPTSGSFGTDTQYFGPGTRLTVL.

This chain joins TRBV19 and TRBJ2-1; 10 nucleotides agree with TRBD2. The CDR3 covers 16 residues. CDR1 is LNHDA, CDR2 SQIVND, per germline (reference sequence). Unmatched junction bases numbered 4, after V lost 3 bases and J lost 2 bases. CDR3 bases: TGTGCCAGTAGTATCGAGCGGGAGGGCCCCTACAATGAGCAGTTCTTC. Protein: CASSIEREGPYNEQFF.

The chain joins TRBV10-3 to TRBJ1-2; D ambiguous. From germline, CDR1 is ENHRY and CDR2 SYGVKD. Trimming shortened V by 3 bases and J by 1 base, and 9 bases separated the two germline ends. CDR3 length equals 14 residues. The CDR3 sequence: CAISDFGLNYGYTF. The CDR3 DNA sequence: TGTGCCATCAGTGATTTCGGACTTAACTATGGCTACACCTTC.

The V gene is TRBV3-1 (or the pseudogene TRBV3-2), the J gene TRBJ2-3; possible D gene TRBD2, 6 bases. This CDR3 region has 16 residues. Trimming stripped 0 bases from V and 9 bases from J, with 19 bases between. CDR1 LGHDT and CDR2 YNNKEL come from the germline V gene (reference sequence). The CDR3 protein is CASSQEAGGGKRTQYF. Here the CDR3 DNA reads TGTGCCAGCAGCCAAGAGGCGGGCGGCGGGAAGAGGACGCAGTATTTT.

This chain links TRBV23-1 with TRBJ2-2, with 10 bases fitting TRBD2. Being an ORF, TRBV23-1 has a function that is uncertain. V dropped 8 bases and J dropped 6; count of bases not matched to a gene: 18. The CDR3 length is 18 residues. The CDR3 reads CASLHRGASGSNAGELFF. CDR3 sequence (DNA): TGCGCCAGCCTTCACCGGGGGGCTAGCGGGAGTAACGCCGGGGAGCTGTTTTTT.

This rearrangement joins TRBV15 to TRBJ2-6, with 9 bases matching TRBD1. Germline CDR1 is LNHNV and CDR2 is YYDKDF (reference sequence). Unmatched junction bases numbered 15, after V lost 4 bases and J lost 5 bases. CDR3 size: 19 residues. CDR3 sequence reads: CATSTRRGQGAYRANVLTF. The DNA for the CDR3 is TGTGCCACCAGCACCCGACGGGGACAGGGCGCCTATCGGGCCAACGTCCTGACTTTC.

This chain uses TRBV7-6 with TRBJ2-3, with D uncertain. The CDR3 runs 13 residues. Deletions cut 0 bases from V and 3 bases from J, with 4 bases between. CDR1 and CDR2 from the germline V gene are SGHVS and FNYEAQ. CDR3 in amino acids: CASSLALTDTQYF. CDR3 coding DNA: TGTGCCAGCAGCTTAGCACTGACAGATACGCAGTATTTT.

This clone was seen only a few times. The chain recombines TRBV27 with TRBJ1-6; no clear D gene. V dropped 5 bases and J dropped 10 bases, with 15 bases sitting between them. The germline V gene encodes CDR1 MNHEY and CDR2 SMNVEV (reference sequence). This CDR3 comprises 14 residues. Here the CDR3 reads CASSASWRVSPLHF. The CDR3 DNA sequence: TGTGCCAGCAGTGCTAGCTGGCGAGTCTCACCCCTCCACTTT.

The CDR3: CASSARTANTGELFF. The CDR3 DNA sequence: TGTGCCAGCAGCGCCCGGACAGCGAACACCGGGGAGCTGTTTTTT. The J gene is TRBJ2-2, the V gene TRBV9; tentative D call: TRBD1 (6 bases). Trimming took 3 bases from V and 0 from J, leaving 9 bases between them. The CDR3 covers 15 residues. Germline lookup yields CDR1 SGDLS and CDR2 YYNGEE.

The chain has TRBV11-2 and TRBJ2-1, with 9 bases lining up with TRBD2. Germline CDR1 is SGHAT and CDR2 is FQNNGV. The ends lost 1 base at V and 6 bases at J; junction bases unmatched: 10. There are 17 residues in the CDR3. CDR3 coding DNA: TGTGCCAGCAGCTTAGGGGTAGCGGGAGTGAGGAGCAATGAGCAGTTCTTC. Encoded protein: CASSLGVAGVRSNEQFF.

V and J are TRBV6-6 and TRBJ2-2; D not certain. CDR3 length equals 14 residues. Between the trimmed V and J ends, which lost 5 bases and 4 bases, there was a span of 11 bases. The germline V gene has CDR1 MNHNY and CDR2 SVGAGI (reference sequence). CDR3 sequence reads: CASSPHSGTGELFF. The CDR3, as DNA: TGTGCCAGCAGTCCCCATAGTGGCACCGGGGAGCTGTTTTTT.

The rearrangement links TRBV18 to TRBJ2-7; weak D call: TRBD1 (6 bases). CDR3 length equals 14 residues. Germline lookup yields CDR1 KGHSH and CDR2 LQKENI. Trimming cost V 2 bases and J 3 bases, with 11 bases left between them. The CDR3 DNA sequence: TGTGCCAGCTCACCAGGGACAACAAACTACGAGCAGTACTTC. Its translation: CASSPGTTNYEQYF.

The rearrangement joins TRBV7-9 to TRBJ2-7; 8 nucleotides agree with TRBD1. Trimming cost V 4 bases and J 2 bases; bases outside gene matches: 10. Germline V gene data show CDR1 as SEHNR and CDR2 as FQNEAQ (reference sequence). The CDR3 totals 16 residues. CDR3 sequence: CASSSTTGTGAYEQYF. The CDR3 nucleotides are TGTGCCAGCAGCTCCACCACCGGGACAGGAGCCTACGAGCAGTACTTC.

This chain connects TRBV28 to TRBJ1-6, with D unclear. Germline values: CDR1 MDHEN, CDR2 SYDVKM. The V and J ends lost 0 bases and 5 bases respectively, with 14 bases between them. The CDR3 has 17 residues. The chain's CDR3 is CASSLWASRSNNSPLHF. The CDR3 DNA reads TGTGCCAGCAGTTTATGGGCTTCACGGAGCAATAATTCACCCCTCCACTTT. Drawing the rest from reference TRBV28 and TRBJ1-6, the complete variable domain is DVKVTQSSRYLVKRTGEKVFLECVQDMDHENMFWYRQDPGLGLRLIYFSYDVKMKEKGDIPEGYSVSREKKERFSLILESASTNQTSMYLCASSLWASRSNNSPLHFGNGTRLTVT.

The V gene is TRBV5-1, the J gene TRBJ1-3; D not resolved. CDR3 length: 15 residues. Germline values: CDR1 SGHRS, CDR2 YFSETQ. Deletions cut 0 bases from V and 4 bases from J, with 11 bases between. Here the CDR3 DNA reads TGCGCCAGCAGCTTGGCCGGTCCACAGGGAAACACCATATATTTT. It yields the protein CASSLAGPQGNTIYF.

This clone showed up just once. The V call is TRBV29-1, the J call TRBJ2-2; 7 bases match TRBD1. The CDR3 covers 12 residues. The J segment lost 3 bases and the V segment lost 7 bases, leaving 2 bases of the junction unmatched. The germline V gene encodes CDR1 SQVTM and CDR2 ANQGSEA. CDR3 nucleotide sequence: TGCAGCGGCCAGGGGGACACCGGGGAGCTGTTTTTT. This sequence encodes CSGQGDTGELFF.